One sample yielded the 23 T cell receptor beta chains listed below, sequenced in a study of cytomegalovirus exposure and HLA in healthy donors (dated by TCRdb to about 2017). The library was generated by the immunoSEQ multiplex PCR assay. For the multiplex PCR, a mixture combining 60 forward primers for TCR Vbeta segments and 13 reverse primers for TCR Jbeta segments was used. TCRdb mirrors the immuneACCESS table, restricted to in-frame sequences. Some clones are absent from its copies; in checked studies, under half trace to an unresolved V gene, and the reason for the others is unknown. The sample table lists over 80,000 clones, approximately 69% of them with a count of one. The ten largest make up about 5.5% of the sample. The sequenced material came from PBMCs. Receptor source: a boy between 10 and 17 years old in good health and CMV-seropositive.

This sequence joins TRBV28 and TRBJ2-3; 10 nucleotides match TRBD2. Germline V lookup: CDR1 MDHEN, CDR2 SYDVKM. The V gene end was trimmed by 5 bases and the J gene end by 4 bases; junction bases not matched to a gene: 12. This CDR3 has 17 amino acids. The CDR3 nucleotides read TGTGCCAGCAGTCTAGGGGCAACTAGCGGGGTTTCAGATACGCAGTATTTT. Residues: CASSLGATSGVSDTQYF.

V is TRBV5-1 and J is TRBJ2-5, with D perhaps matching TRBD1 (5 bases). The end of the DNA aligns better with TRBJ2-7, so the J call may be wrong. Looked up from germline, CDR1 is SGHRS and CDR2 is YFSETQ. The CDR3 spans 13 residues. The CDR3 protein is CASSETESYEQYF. The CDR3 nucleotides read TGCGCCAGCAGCGAGACAGAGTCCTACGAGCAGTACTTC.

This chain joins TRBV11-2 and TRBJ2-2; D call uncertain. The CDR3 is 11 amino acids. Per germline, CDR1 SGHAT and CDR2 FQNNGV. Trimming shortened V by 9 bases and J by 8 bases, and 10 bases separated the two germline ends. The CDR3 protein is CASSVGGELFF. DNA for the CDR3: TGTGCCAGTTCAGTCGGGGGGGAGCTGTTTTTT.

The chain recombines TRBV5-1 with TRBJ1-6; TRBD1 matches at 7 bases. The J segment lost 8 bases and the V segment lost 3 bases, leaving 11 bases of the junction unmatched. Germline CDR1 and CDR2: SGHRS and YFSETQ. The CDR3 length is 16 residues. The CDR3 nucleotides read TGCGCCAGCAGCTACGACAGGGTCGGATCACATTCACCCCTCCACTTT. Protein: CASSYDRVGSHSPLHF.

The genes are TRBV11-2 and TRBJ2-5; 7 bases line up with TRBD2. CDR1 and CDR2 from the germline V gene are SGHAT and FQNNGV. The V and J ends lost 5 bases and 0 bases, in that order; junction bases with no gene match: 6. This CDR3 comprises 15 residues. The CDR3 nucleotides are TGTGCCAGCAGCCCGAGGACTAGTGACCAAGAGACCCAGTACTTC. This gives the protein CASSPRTSDQETQYF.

This clone appeared a few times. This rearrangement joins TRBV7-3 to TRBJ1-1; a weak D match, TRBD1 (6 bases). V was pared by 2 bases and J by 0 bases, with 10 bases between. The CDR3 is 15 amino acids. Per germline, CDR1 SGHTA and CDR2 FQGTGA. The CDR3 reads CASSLGGRMNTEAFF. As DNA, the CDR3 is TGTGCCAGCAGCTTAGGGGGCAGAATGAACACTGAAGCTTTCTTT.

The CDR3 is CASSVGQQVGGNTEAFF. The CDR3 coding sequence is TGTGCCAGCAGCGTAGGTCAGCAGGTCGGGGGGAACACTGAAGCTTTCTTT. V usage is TRBV9 and J usage is TRBJ1-1; TRBD1 might be the D (5 bases). With 0 bases removed from V and 1 base from J, the gap between germline ends came to 16 bases. Germline CDR1 reads SGDLS; CDR2 reads YYNGEE. The CDR3 sequence is 17 residues long.

V usage is TRBV27 and J usage is TRBJ1-5; 9 bases are shared with TRBD1. With V trimmed by 0 bases and J by 1 base, 7 bases remained unmatched. Germline assignment: CDR1 MNHEY and CDR2 SMNVEV (reference sequence). This CDR3 is built from 18 residues. CDR3 coding DNA: TGTGCCAGCAGTTTATCTTCCTTTACAGGGGGCAGCAATCAGCCCCAGCATTTT. It encodes CASSLSSFTGGSNQPQHF.

J is TRBJ2-1 and V is TRBV6-5, with 7 bases matching TRBD2. In germline, CDR1 is MNHEY, CDR2 SVGAGI. The CDR3 is 15 amino acids. The trim removed 1 base at V and 6 bases at J, leaving 6 bases unmatched. The CDR3 spells CASSYLAGEGNEQFF. The CDR3 nucleotides are TGTGCCAGCAGTTACTTGGCGGGGGAGGGCAATGAGCAGTTCTTC.

This clone was detected only a few times. The CDR3 DNA reads as TGTGCCAGCAGTGAAGGCGGCGGAAACACAGATACGCAGTATTTT. Translating gives CASSEGGGNTDTQYF. The chain is built from TRBV6-1 and TRBJ2-3; D remains unclear. Germline V gives CDR1 MNHNS, CDR2 SASEGT. The CDR3 is 15 amino acids. Trimming removed 1 base at V and 2 bases at J, with 10 bases between.

This clone has only a few counts. The CDR3 DNA reads TGTGCCAGCAGCGAAGGACAGAGCGTAATCTCTAATGAAAAACTGTTTTTT. This gives the protein CASSEGQSVISNEKLFF. This chain joins TRBV5-4 and TRBJ1-4; possible D gene TRBD1, 6 bases. CDR1 SGHNT and CDR2 YYREEE come from the germline V gene (reference sequence). There are 17 residues in the CDR3. V lost 4 bases and J 3 bases, leaving 19 bases between the germline ends.

This clone was counted a few times. The V call is TRBV5-4, the J call TRBJ1-1; TRBD1 might be the D (5 bases). This CDR3 has 16 residues. The V gene lost 4 bases and the J gene lost 1 base, with 17 bases spanning the gap. In germline, CDR1 is SGHNT, CDR2 YYREEE (reference sequence). The CDR3 is CASSPNGGGRNTEAFF. CDR3 DNA sequence: TGTGCCAGCAGCCCTAATGGCGGGGGAAGGAACACTGAAGCTTTCTTT.

The chain is built from TRBV9 and TRBJ2-7; 7 nucleotides agree with TRBD2. Unmatched junction bases numbered 2, after V lost 0 bases and J lost 2 bases. Germline V gene data show CDR1 as SGDLS and CDR2 as YYNGEE. This CDR3 spans 14 amino acids. The CDR3: CASSVGEGPYEQYF. CDR3 bases: TGTGCCAGCAGCGTAGGGGAGGGTCCCTACGAGCAGTACTTC.

The rearrangement joins TRBV6-6 to TRBJ2-1; 12 bases are a match to TRBD1. The junction had 6 bases not matched to a gene; V was cut back by 6 bases and J by 6 bases. CDR1 is MNHNY and CDR2 is SVGAGI in the germline V gene (reference sequence). The CDR3 contains 15 residues. The DNA of the CDR3 is TGTGCCAGCAGCTCCGGGACAGGGGGCTTCAATGAGCAGTTCTTC. Protein product: CASSSGTGGFNEQFF.

This clone was detected a few times. CDR3 sequence reads: CAWMYRGSSGYTF. In DNA, the CDR3 is TGTGCCTGGATGTACAGGGGATCGTCCGGCTACACCTTC. The rearrangement uses TRBV30 and TRBJ1-2, with 7 bases aligning to TRBD1. The CDR3 sequence is 13 residues long. Trimming cost V 4 bases and J 8 bases; bases outside gene matches: 10. Germline CDR1 is GTSNPN and CDR2 is SVGIG (reference sequence).

The chain joins TRBV7-8 to TRBJ2-2; TRBD1 might be the D (5 bases). Trimming pared 2 bases from V and 7 bases from J, leaving 14 bases between. Germline CDR1 and CDR2: SGHVS and FQNEAQ. The CDR3 is 15 amino acids. CDR3 coding DNA: TGTGCCAGCAGCTTACAACGACAGAATGTCGGGGAGCTGTTTTTT. Translating gives CASSLQRQNVGELFF.

The chain is built from TRBV5-4 and TRBJ2-3, with D tentatively TRBD1 (7 bases). CDR1 is SGHNT, CDR2 YYREEE, per germline (reference sequence). V gave up 4 bases and J gave up 2 bases, with 17 bases separating them. This CDR3 has 16 amino acids. CDR3 sequence: CASSEGGQTITDTQYF. Here the CDR3 DNA reads TGTGCCAGCAGCGAGGGGGGACAGACCATCACAGATACGCAGTATTTT.

This rearrangement joins TRBV2 to TRBJ1-5, with 7 bases matching TRBD1. The germline V gene encodes CDR1 SNHLY and CDR2 FYNNEI. V lost 6 bases to trimming and J lost 3 bases; unmatched junction nucleotides: 5. This CDR3 comprises 14 residues. As DNA, the CDR3 is TGTGCCAGCAGGGACGGGACAGTCAATCAGCCCCAGCATTTT. Translation: CASRDGTVNQPQHF.

The CDR3: CASPDSTFPHEQFF. The CDR3 DNA follows: TGCGCCAGCCCAGACTCTACATTTCCCCATGAGCAGTTCTTC. The V and J genes are TRBV5-1 and TRBJ2-1; D is undetermined. Per the germline V gene, CDR1 is SGHRS and CDR2 is YFSETQ. The CDR3 has 14 residues. The germline V and J ends were trimmed by 7 bases and 8 bases, with 19 bases remaining between them.

This rearrangement joins TRBV19 to TRBJ1-5; D may be TRBD1 (5 bases). V was cut by 11 bases and J by 1 base, with 18 bases left in between. This CDR3 region has 15 residues. Germline CDR1 is LNHDA and CDR2 is SQIVND (reference sequence). The CDR3, as DNA: TGTGCCTCAGGCCAGTCGGGGGGAAGCAATCAGCCCCAGCATTTT. Residues: CASGQSGGSNQPQHF. Supplemented by reference TRBV19 and TRBJ1-5, the full variable domain reads DGGITQSPKYLFRKEGQNVTLSCEQNLNHDAMYWYRQDPGQGLRLIYYSQIVNDFQKGDIAEGYSVSREKKESFPLTVTSAQKNPTAFYLCASGQSGGSNQPQHFGDGTRLSIL.

This sequence joins TRBV7-2 and TRBJ1-1; D unresolved. Trimming pared 4 bases from V and 5 bases from J, leaving 17 bases between. The CDR3 is made up of 15 amino acids. CDR1 and CDR2 from the germline V gene are SGHTA and FQGNSA. The CDR3 loop is CASSSTETYSTEAFF. The CDR3 DNA is TGTGCCAGCAGCTCAACAGAGACATACTCAACTGAAGCTTTCTTT.

This chain connects TRBV30 to TRBJ2-3; D is perhaps TRBD1 (5 bases). From germline, CDR1 is GTSNPN and CDR2 SVGIG (reference sequence). Trimming shortened V by 5 bases and J by 1 base, and 13 bases separated the two germline ends. CDR3 length: 14 amino acids. The CDR3, as DNA: TGTGCCTGGGGTCTAGTGGGGCGCACAGATACGCAGTATTTT. This gives the protein CAWGLVGRTDTQYF.

This clone is medium-sized in the sample. J is TRBJ2-7 and V is TRBV29-1, with a tentative D call TRBD1 (5 bases). V was pared by 6 bases and J by 6 bases, with 12 bases between. The germline CDR1 and CDR2 sequences are SQVTM and ANQGSEA. The CDR3 covers 11 residues. CDR3 amino acids: CSVLTRGEQYF. CDR3 DNA: TGCAGCGTGCTGACAAGGGGCGAGCAGTACTTC.